This TCR beta chain was documented in a study of blood T cell repertoires in COVID-19. Only in-frame clones appear in the TCRdb table, and some are missing; sequencing was by immunoSEQ multiplex PCR. The sample lists about 200,000 clones; 88% were seen once. The sample taken for sequencing was peripheral blood. The clonotype comes from a human donor in a cohort sampled during active COVID-19.

CDR3 protein: CASSLGQDTQYF. The CDR3 DNA reads as TGTGCCAGCAGCTTAGGCCAGGATACGCAGTATTTT. The V gene is TRBV13, the J gene TRBJ2-3; D remains ambiguous. Germline V lookup: CDR1 PRHDT, CDR2 FYEKMQ (reference sequence). Between the trimmed V and J ends, which lost 0 bases and 6 bases, there was a span of 4 bases. CDR3 length: 12 residues.